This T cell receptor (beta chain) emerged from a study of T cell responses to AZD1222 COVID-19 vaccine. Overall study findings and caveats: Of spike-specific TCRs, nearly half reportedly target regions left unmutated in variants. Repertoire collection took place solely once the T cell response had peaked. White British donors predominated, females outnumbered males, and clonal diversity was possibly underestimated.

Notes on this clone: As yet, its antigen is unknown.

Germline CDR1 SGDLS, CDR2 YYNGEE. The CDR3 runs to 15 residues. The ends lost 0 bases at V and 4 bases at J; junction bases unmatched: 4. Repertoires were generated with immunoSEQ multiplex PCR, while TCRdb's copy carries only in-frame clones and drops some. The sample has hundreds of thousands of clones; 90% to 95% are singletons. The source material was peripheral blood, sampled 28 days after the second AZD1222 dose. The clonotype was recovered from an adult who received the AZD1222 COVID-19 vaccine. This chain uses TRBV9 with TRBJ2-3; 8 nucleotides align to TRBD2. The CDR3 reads CASSVAGTRADTQYF. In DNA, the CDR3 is TGTGCCAGCAGCGTAGCTGGGACTAGGGCAGATACGCAGTATTTT.